These T cell receptor beta chains were read from a single sample in a study of early T cells in non-severe SARS-CoV-2 infection. TCRdb reprocessed the 5' RACE reads with MiXCR, giving one entry per CDR3 protein. The repertoire has roughly 51,000 distinct CDR3 sequences, about 8% of them found once; the top ten carry about 10%. The sequenced sample was whole blood, obtained at baseline. The receptors derive from an adult who was a healthcare worker with PCR-confirmed SARS-CoV-2 infection or an uninfected control (not recorded which). Each CDR3 is given with its conserved first and last residue. Fields, in order: clone size, D gene, J gene, V gene, CDR3 protein, CDR3 DNA. A D gene is named only where the DNA matches it firmly. The size entry is marked missing in some rows and otherwise reads once, few, many or a size class.

abundance: -; d_gene: -; j_gene: TRBJ2-1; v_gene: TRBV29-1; CDR3aa: CSKTGSSYNEQFF; CDR3nt: TGCAGCAAAACAGGAAGCTCCTACAATGAGCAGTTCTTC
abundance: few; d_gene: -; j_gene: TRBJ2-5; v_gene: TRBV10-1; CDR3aa: CASSPRKRGPMGETQYF; CDR3nt: TGCGCCAGCAGCCCTAGAAAACGGGGCCCGATGGGAGAGACCCAGTACTTC
abundance: -; d_gene: TRBD2; j_gene: TRBJ2-1; v_gene: TRBV5-8; CDR3aa: CASSSRLAGSQGAYNEQFF; CDR3nt: TGTGCCAGCAGCTCAAGACTAGCGGGGTCACAAGGAGCCTACAATGAGCAGTTCTTC
abundance: once; d_gene: TRBD2; j_gene: TRBJ2-2; v_gene: TRBV5-1; CDR3aa: CASGTSGYTGELFF; CDR3nt: TGCGCCAGCGGGACTAGCGGCTACACCGGGGAGCTGTTTTTT
abundance: many; d_gene: TRBD1; j_gene: TRBJ1-2; v_gene: TRBV20-1; CDR3aa: CSARPTTGEPGYTF; CDR3nt: TGCAGTGCTAGGCCAACGACAGGGGAGCCTGGCTACACCTTC
abundance: many; d_gene: -; j_gene: TRBJ1-2; v_gene: TRBV19; CDR3aa: CASSTLDSVLANYGYTF; CDR3nt: TGTGCCAGTAGTACCCTCGACAGCGTACTAGCTAACTATGGCTACACCTTC
abundance: -; d_gene: -; j_gene: TRBJ2-3; v_gene: TRBV6-1; CDR3aa: CASSLQGLVLADTQYF; CDR3nt: TGTGCCAGTTCGCTTCAGGGGTTGGTATTGGCAGATACGCAGTATTTT
abundance: few; d_gene: -; j_gene: TRBJ2-1; v_gene: TRBV27; CDR3aa: CASNSGLPSYNEQFF; CDR3nt: TGTGCCAGCAATTCTGGCCTCCCCTCCTACAATGAGCAGTTCTTC
abundance: many; d_gene: -; j_gene: TRBJ2-1; v_gene: TRBV27; CDR3aa: CASSLTPSSSYNEQFF; CDR3nt: TGTGCCAGCAGTTTAACACCATCGAGCTCCTACAATGAGCAGTTCTTC
abundance: many; d_gene: -; j_gene: TRBJ2-1; v_gene: TRBV5-4; CDR3aa: CASSQSNEQFF; CDR3nt: TGTGCCAGCAGCCAGTCCAATGAGCAGTTCTTC
abundance: medium-sized; d_gene: TRBD1; j_gene: TRBJ2-1; v_gene: TRBV6-1; CDR3aa: CASSDRQGAWNEQFF; CDR3nt: TGTGCCAGCAGTGATCGGCAGGGGGCTTGGAATGAGCAGTTCTTC
abundance: -; d_gene: -; j_gene: TRBJ1-5; v_gene: TRBV6-1; CDR3aa: CTSSEPGNSNQPQHF; CDR3nt: TGTACCAGCAGTGAGCCGGGCAATAGCAATCAGCCCCAGCATTTT
abundance: few; d_gene: -; j_gene: TRBJ2-3; v_gene: TRBV5-1; CDR3aa: CASSLGGAAATDTQYF; CDR3nt: TGCGCCAGCAGCTTGGGAGGGGCCGCCGCCACAGATACGCAGTATTTT
abundance: -; d_gene: TRBD1; j_gene: TRBJ2-1; v_gene: TRBV9; CDR3aa: CASSTTGQNNEQFF; CDR3nt: TGTGCCAGCAGCACGACGGGACAGAACAATGAGCAGTTCTTC
abundance: -; d_gene: TRBD2; j_gene: TRBJ2-1; v_gene: TRBV12-3/TRBV12-4; CDR3aa: CASSPGTKLYNEQFF; CDR3nt: TGTGCCAGCAGTCCCGGGACTAAATTGTACAATGAGCAGTTCTTC
abundance: -; d_gene: TRBD2; j_gene: TRBJ2-7; v_gene: TRBV28; CDR3aa: CASGMEGLAYEQYF; CDR3nt: TGTGCCAGCGGGATGGAGGGACTAGCTTACGAGCAGTACTTC
abundance: -; d_gene: -; j_gene: TRBJ2-2; v_gene: TRBV2; CDR3aa: CASSLSGSGELFF; CDR3nt: TGTGCCAGTTCCCTATCTGGTTCCGGGGAGCTGTTTTTT
abundance: few; d_gene: TRBD2; j_gene: TRBJ2-3; v_gene: TRBV7-3; CDR3aa: CASSLGLAGVTDTQYF; CDR3nt: TGTGCCAGCAGCTTAGGACTAGCGGGAGTGACAGATACGCAGTATTTT
abundance: -; d_gene: TRBD1; j_gene: TRBJ1-1; v_gene: TRBV30; CDR3aa: CAWGSGGRTEAFF; CDR3nt: TGTGCCTGGGGTTCAGGGGGCAGAACTGAAGCTTTCTTT
abundance: many; d_gene: TRBD2; j_gene: TRBJ2-2; v_gene: TRBV5-1; CDR3aa: CASSPTSGRANTGELFF; CDR3nt: TGCGCCAGCAGTCCAACTAGCGGGAGGGCCAACACCGGGGAGCTGTTTTTT
abundance: many; d_gene: TRBD2; j_gene: TRBJ2-1; v_gene: TRBV5-1; CDR3aa: CASSQNAAGTNYPYNEQFF; CDR3nt: TGCGCCAGCAGCCAGAATGCCGCCGGGACTAACTACCCCTACAATGAGCAGTTCTTC
abundance: -; d_gene: -; j_gene: TRBJ2-2; v_gene: TRBV4-2; CDR3aa: CASSQSLEHNTGELFF; CDR3nt: TGTGCCAGCAGCCAGAGCCTAGAACACAACACCGGGGAGCTGTTTTTT
abundance: few; d_gene: TRBD1; j_gene: TRBJ2-2; v_gene: TRBV28; CDR3aa: CASTNTRQGPTGELFF; CDR3nt: TGTGCCAGCACCAACACTCGACAGGGGCCTACCGGGGAGCTGTTTTTT
abundance: -; d_gene: -; j_gene: TRBJ2-1; v_gene: TRBV27; CDR3aa: CASSLSPLLEQFF; CDR3nt: TGTGCCAGCAGTTTATCCCCTCTGCTCGAGCAGTTCTTC
abundance: -; d_gene: -; j_gene: TRBJ1-5; v_gene: TRBV18; CDR3aa: CASSPGDQPQHF; CDR3nt: TGTGCCAGCTCACCCGGCGATCAGCCCCAGCATTTT
abundance: many; d_gene: -; j_gene: TRBJ1-1; v_gene: TRBV9; CDR3aa: CASSFSGFYVEGQAFF; CDR3nt: TGTGCCAGCAGCTTTAGCGGTTTTTACGTTGAGGGCCAAGCTTTCTTT
abundance: many; d_gene: TRBD2; j_gene: TRBJ2-1; v_gene: TRBV2; CDR3aa: CASSALGLAGGPGQFF; CDR3nt: TGTGCCAGCAGTGCCCTGGGACTAGCGGGAGGGCCCGGGCAGTTCTTC
abundance: few; d_gene: TRBD2; j_gene: TRBJ2-1; v_gene: TRBV9; CDR3aa: CASSSPRGDSYNEQFF; CDR3nt: TGTGCCAGCAGCTCTCCCCGGGGGGACTCCTACAATGAGCAGTTCTTC
abundance: -; d_gene: TRBD2; j_gene: TRBJ2-7; v_gene: TRBV20-1; CDR3aa: CSARGDAAGSYEQYF; CDR3nt: TGCAGTGCCCGGGGGGATGCCGCTGGCTCCTACGAGCAGTACTTC
abundance: -; d_gene: -; j_gene: TRBJ2-7; v_gene: TRBV3-1; CDR3aa: CASSPVTGPYEQYF; CDR3nt: TGTGCCAGCAGCCCCGTGACAGGACCCTACGAGCAGTACTTC
abundance: many; d_gene: TRBD2; j_gene: TRBJ2-5; v_gene: TRBV12-5; CDR3aa: CASGTIRASGVETQYF; CDR3nt: TGTGCTAGTGGGACCATCCGGGCTAGCGGGGTGGAGACCCAGTACTTC
abundance: -; d_gene: TRBD2; j_gene: TRBJ2-1; v_gene: TRBV27; CDR3aa: CASSLRVAGNNEQFF; CDR3nt: TGTGCCAGCAGTTTACGGGTAGCGGGGAACAATGAGCAGTTCTTC
abundance: many; d_gene: -; j_gene: TRBJ1-5; v_gene: TRBV19; CDR3aa: CASSGGAGNQPQHF; CDR3nt: TGTGCCAGTAGTGGAGGGGCTGGCAATCAGCCCCAGCATTTT
abundance: -; d_gene: TRBD1; j_gene: TRBJ1-4; v_gene: TRBV25-1; CDR3aa: CASSQENWGQGREKLFF; CDR3nt: TGTGCCAGCAGCCAAGAAAACTGGGGACAGGGTCGGGAAAAACTGTTTTTT
abundance: -; d_gene: TRBD2; j_gene: TRBJ2-5; v_gene: TRBV9; CDR3aa: CASSVEGLAGEVGETQYF; CDR3nt: TGTGCCAGCAGCGTAGAGGGGCTAGCGGGAGAAGTGGGGGAGACCCAGTACTTC
abundance: many; d_gene: TRBD2; j_gene: TRBJ2-3; v_gene: TRBV7-6; CDR3aa: CASSSDAGLGSTDTQYF; CDR3nt: TGTGCCAGCAGCTCGGACGCCGGACTAGGTAGCACAGATACGCAGTATTTT
abundance: -; d_gene: -; j_gene: TRBJ2-5; v_gene: TRBV3-1; CDR3aa: CASSQGRGGGETQYF; CDR3nt: TGTGCCAGCAGCCAAGGCAGGGGAGGAGGAGAGACCCAGTACTTC